This TCR beta chain was identified during a study of radiotherapy plus CTLA-4 blockade in lung cancer. Study information: Among all patients, about 19% showed objective responses, while roughly 28% had disease control. Study-wide results and caveats: Reportedly, early blood T cell clone dynamics best predicted response, with interferon-beta. Radiotherapy plus ipilimumab was followed by expansion in blood of tumor-derived TCR clones.

Some clones are missing from TCRdb's copy, which holds only in-frame ones; the method was immunoSEQ multiplex PCR. The sample shows some 100,000 clones, about 83% of them seen only once. About this clone: Its specificity is unknown.

This CDR3 contains 15 residues. CDR1 is SNHLY, CDR2 FYNNEI, per germline. Trimming pared 7 bases from V and 9 bases from J, leaving 22 bases between. The genes are TRBV2 and TRBJ1-5, with unresolved D. This specimen was peripheral blood, taken from a patient treated with radiotherapy plus ipilimumab. The receptor was derived from a human donor with non-small cell lung cancer who had a partial response to radiotherapy plus ipilimumab. Here the CDR3 reads CASKPPEPKFAPQHF. Here the CDR3 DNA reads TGTGCCAGCAAGCCGCCCGAACCTAAATTCGCGCCCCAGCATTTT.